This T cell receptor beta chain derives from a study of blood T cell repertoires in COVID-19. Trimming left V 2 bases short and J 2 bases short, with 8 bases between. The CDR3 is made up of 14 amino acids. Per the germline V gene, CDR1 is SGHTA and CDR2 is FQGTGA. Data came from immunoSEQ multiplex PCR; TCRdb stores just in-frame clones and leaves some out. The table has approximately 350,000 clones, approximately 86% seen once; the top ten hold roughly 7.1%. This rearrangement joins TRBV7-3 to TRBJ2-3; unclear D gene. This TCR was recovered from a woman in her sixties with COVID-19, enrolled during active disease. Material: peripheral blood. The CDR3 protein is CASSLSSLTDTQYF. As DNA, the CDR3 is TGTGCCAGCAGCTTATCGAGTCTCACAGATACGCAGTATTTT.